One sample yielded the 5 T cell receptor beta chains listed below, sequenced in a study of T-cell memory formation after mild COVID-19. TCRdb used MiXCR to reprocess the 5' RACE reads, holding one entry per CDR3 protein. This sample yields 300,000 to 400,000 distinct CDR3 sequences, of which 25% to 30% are seen a single time; approximately 12% belongs to the top ten. The source material was PBMCs or a T cell subset sorted from them (not recorded which). These TCRs come from an adult woman who had mild COVID-19 (a few samples of this study predate the infection). Cell type and time point are not known.

This clonotype was found a few times. The rearrangement uses TRBV7-3 and TRBJ2-5, with a possible D match to TRBD1 (6 bases). Deletions cut 1 base from V and 5 bases from J, with 14 bases between. The CDR3 contains 15 residues. Germline CDR1 SGHTA, CDR2 FQGTGA. In DNA, the CDR3 is TGTGCCAGCAGCTTAAGCGTAGGGGGATGGGAGACCCAGTACTTC. As protein: CASSLSVGGWETQYF.

This clonotype has a handful of counts. This chain joins TRBV24-1 and TRBJ2-2, with D perhaps TRBD2 (7 bases). V lost 7 bases and J 2 bases, leaving 19 bases between the germline ends. Germline V gene lookup returns CDR1 KGHDR and CDR2 SFDVKD. This CDR3 has 17 residues. This CDR3 reads CATSERGGRPNTGELFF. The CDR3 DNA reads TGTGCCACCAGCGAAAGGGGGGGGAGACCCAACACCGGGGAGCTGTTTTTT.

The gene calls are TRBV7-6 and TRBJ2-3; D tentatively reads TRBD1 or TRBD2 (5 bases each). The CDR3 consists of 16 residues. V lost 5 bases and J 1 base, leaving 16 bases between the germline ends. The V gene's germline CDR1 is SGHVS and CDR2 FNYEAQ. CDR3 sequence (DNA): TGTGCCAGCAGCCCACGGAGTGTGGGGGGCACAGATACGCAGTATTTT. Its translation: CASSPRSVGGTDTQYF.

This clonotype was counted between two and nine times. This chain uses TRBV30 with TRBJ2-1; no clear D. Germline V gene lookup returns CDR1 GTSNPN and CDR2 SVGIG (reference sequence). V lost 0 bases and J 8 bases, leaving 5 bases between the germline ends. CDR3 length: 11 residues. Here the CDR3 DNA reads TGTGCCTGGAGTGTTCGGTATGAGCAGTTCTTC. Translating it yields CAWSVRYEQFF. Complete variable domain (other parts from reference TRBV30 and TRBJ2-1): SQTIHQWPATLVQPVGSPLSLECTVEGTSNPNLYWYRQAAGRGLQLLFYSVGIGQISSEVPQNLSASRPQDRQFILSSKKLLLSDSGFYLCAWSVRYEQFFGPGTRLTVL.

This chain connects TRBV5-8 to TRBJ2-7; a weak D match, TRBD2 (6 bases). CDR3 length: 12 amino acids. Germline values: CDR1 SGHTS, CDR2 YDEGEE. V dropped 4 bases and J dropped 5 bases, with 10 bases sitting between them. The CDR3 region has the DNA TGTGCCAGCAGCCATGGACTAAACGAGCAGTACTTC. Amino acids: CASSHGLNEQYF.